This T cell receptor beta chain was documented in a study of cytomegalovirus exposure and HLA in healthy donors. Regarding the study as a whole: The classifier reportedly diagnosed cytomegalovirus status with high sensitivity and specificity.

The method was immunoSEQ multiplex PCR; TCRdb's version includes in-frame clones alone and lacks a portion of them. The profile shows 150,000 to 200,000 clones, roughly 80% of them singletons. Remarks on this clone: Its cognate antigen is unknown.

The sequenced sample consisted of PBMCs. This TCR came from a man under 40 in good health and CMV-seropositive.

CDR3 DNA sequence: TGTGCCAGCGAGGGGGCAGGGATCGCCTACGAGCAGTACTTC. This gives the protein CASEGAGIAYEQYF. V gene TRBV11-2 combines with J gene TRBJ2-7; 7 bases map to TRBD1. Trimming removed 8 bases from V and 2 bases from J; junction bases left unmatched: 9. Germline assignment: CDR1 SGHAT and CDR2 FQNNGV. CDR3 size: 14 residues. Complete variable domain (other parts from reference TRBV11-2 and TRBJ2-7): EAGVAQSPRYKIIEKRQSVAFWCNPISGHATLYWYQQILGQGPKLLIQFQNNGVVDDSQLPKDRFSAERLKGVDSTLKIQPAKLEDSAVYLCASEGAGIAYEQYFGPGTRLTVT.